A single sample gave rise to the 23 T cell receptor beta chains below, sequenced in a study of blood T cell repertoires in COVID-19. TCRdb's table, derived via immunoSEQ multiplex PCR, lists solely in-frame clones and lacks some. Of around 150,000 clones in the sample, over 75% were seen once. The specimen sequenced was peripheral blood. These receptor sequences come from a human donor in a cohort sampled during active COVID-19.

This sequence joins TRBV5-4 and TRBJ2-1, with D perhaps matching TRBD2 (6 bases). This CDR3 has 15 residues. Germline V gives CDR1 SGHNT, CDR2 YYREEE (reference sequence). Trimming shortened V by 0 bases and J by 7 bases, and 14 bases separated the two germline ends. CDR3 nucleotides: TGTGCCAGCAGCTTGGGGGACGGGAGTAGGAATGAGCAGTTCTTC. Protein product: CASSLGDGSRNEQFF.

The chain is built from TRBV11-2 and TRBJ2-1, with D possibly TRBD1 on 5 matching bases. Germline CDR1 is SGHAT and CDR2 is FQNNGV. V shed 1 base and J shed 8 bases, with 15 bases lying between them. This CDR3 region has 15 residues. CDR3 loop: CASSLAGTGRDEQFF. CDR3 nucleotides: TGTGCCAGCAGCTTAGCTGGTACAGGAAGGGATGAGCAGTTCTTC.

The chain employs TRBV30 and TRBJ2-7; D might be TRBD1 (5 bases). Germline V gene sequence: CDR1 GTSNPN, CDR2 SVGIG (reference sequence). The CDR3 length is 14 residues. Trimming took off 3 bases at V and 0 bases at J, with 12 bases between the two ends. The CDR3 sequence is CAWRAPRDSYEQYF. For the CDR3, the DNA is TGTGCCTGGAGGGCACCCAGGGACTCCTACGAGCAGTACTTC.

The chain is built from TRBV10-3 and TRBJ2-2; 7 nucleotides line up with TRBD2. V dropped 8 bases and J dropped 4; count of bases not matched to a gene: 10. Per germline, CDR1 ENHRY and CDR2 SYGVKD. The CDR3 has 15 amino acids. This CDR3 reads CAIQGLAASTGELFF. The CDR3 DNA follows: TGTGCCATCCAAGGGCTAGCGGCGAGCACCGGGGAGCTGTTTTTT.

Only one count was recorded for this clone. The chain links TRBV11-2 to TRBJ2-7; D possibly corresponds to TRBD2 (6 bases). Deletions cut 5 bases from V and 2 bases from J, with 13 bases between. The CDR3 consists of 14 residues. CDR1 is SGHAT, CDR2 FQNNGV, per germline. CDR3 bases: TGTGCCAGCAGCCCGAGGGGAGGTCCCTACGAGCAGTACTTC. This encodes CASSPRGGPYEQYF.

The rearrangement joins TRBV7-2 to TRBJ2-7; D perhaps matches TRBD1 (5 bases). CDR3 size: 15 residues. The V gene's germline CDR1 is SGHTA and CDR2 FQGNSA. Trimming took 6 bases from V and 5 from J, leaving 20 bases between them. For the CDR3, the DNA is TGTGCCAGCAGTTCTCAGGGCGGATTACTAAACGAGCAGTACTTC. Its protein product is CASSSQGGLLNEQYF. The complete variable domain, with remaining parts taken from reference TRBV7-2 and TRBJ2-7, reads GAGVSQSPSNKVTEKGKDVELRCDPISGHTALYWYRQSLGQGLEFLIYFQGNSAPDKSGLPSDRFSAERTGGSVSTLTIQRTQQEDSAVYLCASSSQGGLLNEQYFGPGTRLTVT.

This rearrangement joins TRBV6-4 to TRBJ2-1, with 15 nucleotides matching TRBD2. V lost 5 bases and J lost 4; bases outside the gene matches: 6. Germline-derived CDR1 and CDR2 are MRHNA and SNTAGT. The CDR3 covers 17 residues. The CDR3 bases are TGTGCCAGCAGTAAAGGACTAGCGGGAGGGTCATACAATGAGCAGTTCTTC. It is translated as CASSKGLAGGSYNEQFF.

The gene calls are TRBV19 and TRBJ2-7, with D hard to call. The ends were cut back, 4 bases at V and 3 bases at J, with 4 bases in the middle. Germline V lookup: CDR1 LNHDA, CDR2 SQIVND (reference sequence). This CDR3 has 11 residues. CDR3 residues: CASSSDYEQYF. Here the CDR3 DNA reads TGTGCCAGTAGTAGCGACTACGAGCAGTACTTC.

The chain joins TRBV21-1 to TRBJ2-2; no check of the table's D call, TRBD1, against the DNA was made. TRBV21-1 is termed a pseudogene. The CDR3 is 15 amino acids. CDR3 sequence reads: CASSKGGDRAGELFF. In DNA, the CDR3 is TGTGCCAGCAGCAAAGGAGGGGACAGGGCCGGGGAGCTGTTTTTT.

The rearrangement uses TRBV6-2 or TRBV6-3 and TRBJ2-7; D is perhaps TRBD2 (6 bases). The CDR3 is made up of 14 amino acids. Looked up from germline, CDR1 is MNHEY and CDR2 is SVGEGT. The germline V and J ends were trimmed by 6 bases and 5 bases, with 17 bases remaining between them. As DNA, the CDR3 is TGTGCCAGCAGCTTGTCCCCCTCGGGGGACGAGCAGTACTTC. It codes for CASSLSPSGDEQYF.

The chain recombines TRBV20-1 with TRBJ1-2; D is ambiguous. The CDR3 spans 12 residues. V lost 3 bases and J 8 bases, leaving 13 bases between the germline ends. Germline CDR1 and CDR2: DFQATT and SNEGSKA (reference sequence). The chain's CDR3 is CSASPPGGGYTF. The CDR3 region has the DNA TGCAGTGCTAGTCCTCCTGGAGGGGGCTACACCTTC.

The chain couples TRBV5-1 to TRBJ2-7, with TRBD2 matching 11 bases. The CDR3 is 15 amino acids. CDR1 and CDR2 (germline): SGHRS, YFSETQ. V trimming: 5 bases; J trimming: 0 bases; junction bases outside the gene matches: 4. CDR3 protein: CASSPTSGSSYEQYF. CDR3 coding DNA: TGCGCCAGCAGTCCAACTAGCGGGAGCTCCTACGAGCAGTACTTC. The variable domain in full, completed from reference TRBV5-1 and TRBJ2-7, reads KAGVTQTPRYLIKTRGQQVTLSCSPISGHRSVSWYQQTPGQGLQFLFEYFSETQRNKGNFPGRFSGRQFSNSRSEMNVSTLELGDSALYLCASSPTSGSSYEQYFGPGTRLTVT.

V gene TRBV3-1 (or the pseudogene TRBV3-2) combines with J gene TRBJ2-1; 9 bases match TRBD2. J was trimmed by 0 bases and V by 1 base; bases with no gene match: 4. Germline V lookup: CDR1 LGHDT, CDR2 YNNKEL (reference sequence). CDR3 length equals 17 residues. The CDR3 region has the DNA TGTGCCAGCAGCCAAGCCCCAGCGGGGGGCTCCTACAATGAGCAGTTCTTC. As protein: CASSQAPAGGSYNEQFF.

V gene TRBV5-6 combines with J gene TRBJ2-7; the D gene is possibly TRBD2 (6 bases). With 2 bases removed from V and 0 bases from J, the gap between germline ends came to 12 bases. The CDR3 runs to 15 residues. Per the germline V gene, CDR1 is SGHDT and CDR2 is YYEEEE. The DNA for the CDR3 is TGTGCCAGCAGCTTCGTGGGGGAGGTCTCCTACGAGCAGTACTTC. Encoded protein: CASSFVGEVSYEQYF.

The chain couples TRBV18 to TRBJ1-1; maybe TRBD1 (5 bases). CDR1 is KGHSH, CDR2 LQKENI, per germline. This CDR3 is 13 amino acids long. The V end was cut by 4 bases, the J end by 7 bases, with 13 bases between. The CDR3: CASSRNRGFEAFF. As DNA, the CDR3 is TGTGCCAGCTCACGAAATCGGGGGTTTGAAGCTTTCTTT.

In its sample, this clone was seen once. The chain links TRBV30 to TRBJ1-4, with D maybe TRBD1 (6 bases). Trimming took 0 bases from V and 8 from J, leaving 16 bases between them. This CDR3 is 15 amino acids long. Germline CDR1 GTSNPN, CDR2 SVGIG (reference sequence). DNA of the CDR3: TGTGCCTGGAGTGTTTTCGCAGGGGTGTCCGAAAAACTGTTTTTT. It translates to CAWSVFAGVSEKLFF.

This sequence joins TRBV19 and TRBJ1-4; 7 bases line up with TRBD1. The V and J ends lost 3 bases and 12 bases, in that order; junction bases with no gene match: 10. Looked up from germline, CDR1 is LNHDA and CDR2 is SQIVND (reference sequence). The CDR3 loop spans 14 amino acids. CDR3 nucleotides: TGTGCCAGTAGTATGCAAGACAGGGTTCAAGAACTGTTTTTT. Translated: CASSMQDRVQELFF.

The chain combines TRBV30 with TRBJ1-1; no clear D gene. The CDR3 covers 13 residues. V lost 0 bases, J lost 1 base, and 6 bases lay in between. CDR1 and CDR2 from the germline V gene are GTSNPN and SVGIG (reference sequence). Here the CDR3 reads CAWSVGGNTEAFF. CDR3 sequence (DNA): TGTGCCTGGAGTGTTGGAGGGAACACTGAAGCTTTCTTT.

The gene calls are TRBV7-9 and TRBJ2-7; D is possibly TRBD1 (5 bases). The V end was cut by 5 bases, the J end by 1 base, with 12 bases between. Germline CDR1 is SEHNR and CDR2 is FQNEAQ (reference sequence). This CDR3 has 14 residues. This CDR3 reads CASSARQRSYEQYF. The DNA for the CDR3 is TGTGCCAGCAGCGCCCGACAGCGTTCCTACGAGCAGTACTTC.

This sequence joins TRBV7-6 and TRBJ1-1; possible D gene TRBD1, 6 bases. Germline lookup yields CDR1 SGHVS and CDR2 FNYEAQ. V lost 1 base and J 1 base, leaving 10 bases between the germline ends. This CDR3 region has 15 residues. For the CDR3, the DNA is TGTGCCAGCAGCTTAGTTTGGGACAAGAACACTGAAGCTTTCTTT. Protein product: CASSLVWDKNTEAFF.

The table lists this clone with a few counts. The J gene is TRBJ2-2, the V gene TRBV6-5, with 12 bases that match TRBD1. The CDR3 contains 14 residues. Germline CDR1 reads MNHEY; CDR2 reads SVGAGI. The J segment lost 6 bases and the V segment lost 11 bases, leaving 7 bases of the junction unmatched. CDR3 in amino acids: CAGQGQGAAGELFF. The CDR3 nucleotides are TGTGCCGGGCAGGGACAGGGGGCGGCCGGGGAGCTGTTTTTT.

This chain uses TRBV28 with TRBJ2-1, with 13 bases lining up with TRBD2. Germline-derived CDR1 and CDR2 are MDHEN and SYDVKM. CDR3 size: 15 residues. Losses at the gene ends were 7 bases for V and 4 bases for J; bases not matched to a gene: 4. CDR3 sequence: CASILAGGKYNEQFF. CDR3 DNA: TGTGCCAGCATACTAGCGGGGGGGAAATACAATGAGCAGTTCTTC.

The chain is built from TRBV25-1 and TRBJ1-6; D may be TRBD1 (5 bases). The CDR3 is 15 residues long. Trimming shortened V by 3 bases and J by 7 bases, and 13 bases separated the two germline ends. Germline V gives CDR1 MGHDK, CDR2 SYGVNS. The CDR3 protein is CASSDPVGGNSPLHF. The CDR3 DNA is TGTGCCAGCAGTGATCCCGTTGGGGGGAATTCACCCCTCCACTTT.